This T cell receptor (beta chain) was captured in a study of cytomegalovirus exposure and HLA in healthy donors. Study-wide points: In a later analysis, TCR beta V- and J-gene trimming showed a link to a missense DCLRE1C variant.

CDR3 length: 15 residues. V gave up 0 bases and J gave up 1 base, with 7 bases separating them. Germline CDR1 and CDR2: MGHRA and YSYEKL. The PCR ran on 60 Vbeta and 13 Jbeta primers. The assay was immunoSEQ multiplex PCR, and TCRdb's table has in-frame clones only and misses some. The repertoire holds 150,000 to 200,000 clones, with 65% to 80% as singletons. Points on this clone: Its target is not known.

The receptor was derived from a male donor in good health and CMV-seronegative. This rearrangement joins TRBV4-1 to TRBJ1-3; D call uncertain. Sequencing was carried out using PBMCs. CDR3 region: CASSQESMSGNTIYF. The DNA of the CDR3 is TGCGCCAGCAGCCAAGAAAGCATGTCTGGAAACACCATATATTTT.